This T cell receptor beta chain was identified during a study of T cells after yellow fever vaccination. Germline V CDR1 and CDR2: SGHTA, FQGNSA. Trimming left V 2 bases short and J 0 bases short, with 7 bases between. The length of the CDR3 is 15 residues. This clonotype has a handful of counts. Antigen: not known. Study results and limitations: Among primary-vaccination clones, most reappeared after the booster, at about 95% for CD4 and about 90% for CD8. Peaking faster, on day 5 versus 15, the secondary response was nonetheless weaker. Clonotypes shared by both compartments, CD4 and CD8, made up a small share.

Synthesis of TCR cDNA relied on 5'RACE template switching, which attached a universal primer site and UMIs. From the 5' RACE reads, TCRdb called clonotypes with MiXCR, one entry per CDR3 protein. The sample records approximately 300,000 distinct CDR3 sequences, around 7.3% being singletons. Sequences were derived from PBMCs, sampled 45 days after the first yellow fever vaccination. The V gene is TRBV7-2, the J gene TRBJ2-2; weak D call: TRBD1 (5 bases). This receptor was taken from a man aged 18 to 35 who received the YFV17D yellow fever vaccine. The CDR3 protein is CASSLWGPNTGELFF. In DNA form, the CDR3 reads TGTGCCAGCAGCTTATGGGGCCCGAACACCGGGGAGCTGTTTTTT.